One and the same sample provided the 20 T cell receptor beta chains below, sequenced in a study of T cell responses to AZD1222 COVID-19 vaccine. Data came from immunoSEQ multiplex PCR; TCRdb stores just in-frame clones and leaves some out. The repertoire has under 150,000 clones, roughly 90% of them found once; the top ten carry 2.5% to 4%. The sequencing here drew on peripheral blood, taken on day 0 of AZD1222 vaccination. The receptors here all came from an adult in good health.

The CDR3, as DNA: TGTGCCAGCGGAGCGGTCGGCCAGACCCAGTACTTC. Translated: CASGAVGQTQYF. V and J are TRBV25-1 and TRBJ2-5, with D tentatively TRBD2 (5 bases). The germline V gene has CDR1 MGHDK and CDR2 SYGVNS. V was pared by 8 bases and J by 6 bases, with 13 bases between. The CDR3 spans 12 residues.

The V gene is TRBV2, the J gene TRBJ2-5; TRBD2 agrees at 15 bases. The CDR3 has 15 amino acids. Trimming took 9 bases from V and 5 from J; bases not matched to a gene: 7. Looked up from germline, CDR1 is SNHLY and CDR2 is FYNNEI. Here the CDR3 reads CARGLAGGGMETQYF. Written as DNA, the CDR3 is TGTGCCAGAGGACTAGCGGGAGGGGGTATGGAGACCCAGTACTTC.

This clone appeared a few times. The gene calls are TRBV10-1 and TRBJ1-1; D unresolved. CDR1 WNHNN and CDR2 SYGVQD come from the germline V gene (reference sequence). The CDR3 is 12 amino acids. The DNA for the CDR3 is TGCCGGTACTGGACCGCGGACACTGAAGCTTTCTTT. Translation gives CRYWTADTEAFF.

This clone was found once. The chain has TRBV15 and TRBJ1-3, with a weak D call TRBD1 (6 bases). CDR3 length: 17 residues. The V end was cut by 3 bases, the J end by 0 bases, with 15 bases between. The germline V gene encodes CDR1 LNHNV and CDR2 YYDKDF (reference sequence). This CDR3 reads CATSSFQGIYSGNTIYF. The DNA for the CDR3 is TGTGCCACCAGCAGTTTTCAGGGGATATACTCTGGAAACACCATATATTTT.

The chain combines TRBV9 with TRBJ1-3; 8 positions match TRBD1. V lost 3 bases, J lost 0 bases, and 8 bases stayed unmatched. The CDR3 sequence is 17 residues long. The germline CDR1 and CDR2 sequences are SGDLS and YYNGEE. CDR3: CASSETGAPYSGNTIYF. CDR3 DNA sequence: TGTGCCAGCAGCGAGACAGGGGCCCCTTACTCTGGAAACACCATATATTTT. The variable domain in full, completed from reference TRBV9 and TRBJ1-3, reads DSGVTQTPKHLITATGQRVTLRCSPRSGDLSVYWYQQSLDQGLQFLIQYYNGEERAKGNILERFSAQQFPDLHSELNLSSLELGDSALYFCASSETGAPYSGNTIYFGEGSWLTVV.

The rearrangement uses TRBV6-2 or TRBV6-3 and TRBJ2-3; 14 positions agree with TRBD2. Germline V gene sequence: CDR1 MNHEY, CDR2 SVGEGT. This CDR3 spans 16 amino acids. The trim removed 2 bases at V and 6 bases at J, leaving 4 bases unmatched. CDR3 in amino acids: CASSYGTSGSLDTQYF. For the CDR3, the DNA is TGTGCCAGCAGTTACGGGACTAGCGGGAGTTTGGATACGCAGTATTTT.

The chain combines TRBV7-9 with TRBJ1-4; perhaps TRBD1 as D (5 bases). The length of the CDR3 is 13 residues. Trimming pared 6 bases from V and 3 bases from J, leaving 8 bases between. Germline V gene sequence: CDR1 SEHNR, CDR2 FQNEAQ (reference sequence). The CDR3 region has the DNA TGTGCCAGCAGTCAGGGAGCTAATGAAAAACTGTTTTTT. Encoded protein: CASSQGANEKLFF.

The chain is built from TRBV29-1 and TRBJ2-7, with D tentatively TRBD1 (6 bases). The CDR3 runs to 13 residues. The germline V and J ends were trimmed by 4 bases and 4 bases, with 14 bases remaining between them. The germline CDR1 and CDR2 sequences are SQVTM and ANQGSEA. The CDR3 here is CSVGGRQAYEQYF. The CDR3 DNA is TGCAGCGTTGGGGGGAGACAGGCATACGAGCAGTACTTC.

The gene calls are TRBV19 and TRBJ2-3; possibly TRBD1 for D (5 bases). There are 14 residues in the CDR3. The germline V gene has CDR1 LNHDA and CDR2 SQIVND (reference sequence). V was clipped by 1 base and J by 4 bases, with 9 bases between them. The CDR3 protein is CASSIGGGADTQYF. The DNA of the CDR3 is TGTGCCAGTAGTATAGGGGGCGGCGCAGATACGCAGTATTTT.

The V call is TRBV6-5, the J call TRBJ1-5, with unresolved D. Trimming pared 0 bases from V and 1 base from J, leaving 7 bases between. Germline lookup yields CDR1 MNHEY and CDR2 SVGAGI. This CDR3 is 15 amino acids long. CDR3: CASSYSAESNQPQHF. CDR3 sequence (DNA): TGTGCCAGCAGTTACTCGGCGGAGAGCAATCAGCCCCAGCATTTT.

This clone was seen only once. The CDR3 is CASSLAFSGSQAFF. DNA for the CDR3: TGCGCCAGCAGCTTGGCCTTTTCCGGGTCCCAGGCTTTCTTT. The rearrangement joins TRBV5-1 to TRBJ1-1; D ambiguous. The germline CDR1 and CDR2 sequences are SGHRS and YFSETQ. The CDR3 spans 14 residues. V lost 0 bases to trimming and J lost 11 bases, with 17 bases between them.

This chain uses TRBV7-8 with TRBJ1-6; 9 nucleotides agree with TRBD1. CDR1 is SGHVS, CDR2 FQNEAQ, per germline. The J segment lost 7 bases and the V segment lost 5 bases, leaving 3 bases of the junction unmatched. This CDR3 contains 14 residues. DNA for the CDR3: TGTGCCAGCAGCCGGGACAGGGAGAATTCACCCCTCCACTTT. This translates into CASSRDRENSPLHF.

This sequence joins TRBV5-5 and TRBJ1-6; 9 nucleotides align to TRBD1. In germline, CDR1 is SGHKS, CDR2 YYEKEE (reference sequence). The CDR3 spans 16 residues. Trimming cost V 2 bases and J 7 bases; bases outside gene matches: 7. The CDR3 nucleotides are TGTGCCAGCAGCTTATTATCGGGACAGGGCAATTCACCCCTCCACTTT. Protein: CASSLLSGQGNSPLHF.

V is TRBV6-5 and J is TRBJ1-3; D is uncertain. Germline V gene sequence: CDR1 MNHEY, CDR2 SVGAGI. V was shortened by 2 bases and J by 0 bases, with 8 bases between the two germline ends. The CDR3 has 15 residues. CDR3 loop: CASSYGTTSGNTIYF. CDR3 sequence (DNA): TGTGCCAGCAGTTACGGCACGACCTCTGGAAACACCATATATTTT.

This clone has only a few counts. V usage is TRBV6-2 or TRBV6-3 and J usage is TRBJ1-1; perhaps TRBD1 as D (5 bases). The germline V gene has CDR1 MNHEY and CDR2 SVGEGT. V was trimmed by 5 bases and J by 1 base, leaving 8 bases between them. CDR3 length equals 13 residues. As DNA, the CDR3 is TGTGCCAGCAGTACCAGGGAGAACACTGAAGCTTTCTTT. It translates to CASSTRENTEAFF.

The chain links TRBV2 to TRBJ2-7; 10 bases line up with TRBD2. Germline CDR1 SNHLY, CDR2 FYNNEI. The V gene end was trimmed by 6 bases and the J gene end by 10 bases; junction bases not matched to a gene: 6. The CDR3 has 12 amino acids. The CDR3 protein is CASRVGLAAQYF. For the CDR3, the DNA is TGTGCCAGCAGGGTCGGACTAGCGGCCCAGTACTTC. Full variable domain (rest looked up from reference TRBV2 and TRBJ2-7): EPEVTQTPSHQVTQMGQEVILRCVPISNHLYFYWYRQILGQKVEFLVSFYNNEISEKSEIFDDQFSVERPDGSNFTLKIRSTKLEDSAMYFCASRVGLAAQYFGPGTRLTVT.

V and J are TRBV28 and TRBJ1-5; D unclear. V lost 3 bases, J lost 4 bases, and 4 bases lay in between. CDR1 and CDR2 (germline): MDHEN, SYDVKM. CDR3 size: 12 residues. The CDR3 coding sequence is TGTGCCAGCAGTTTGAGAAATCAGCCCCAGCATTTT. Translating gives CASSLRNQPQHF.

This clone was counted once. The chain combines TRBV11-3 with TRBJ2-3; no firm D call. This CDR3 has 16 residues. The V and J ends lost 0 bases and 1 base respectively, with 11 bases between them. Germline V lookup: CDR1 SGHNT, CDR2 YENEEA. Here the CDR3 DNA reads TGTGCCAGCAGCTTAGATTCGCGCCCCGGCACAGATACGCAGTATTTT. Protein product: CASSLDSRPGTDTQYF.

The chain couples TRBV4-1 to TRBJ2-2; D might be TRBD1 (6 bases). Germline V gene sequence: CDR1 MGHRA, CDR2 YSYEKL. This CDR3 has 16 amino acids. With 2 bases removed from V and 4 bases from J, the gap between germline ends came to 14 bases. The CDR3 sequence: CASSQTGTRGTGELFF. CDR3 DNA: TGCGCCAGCAGCCAAACCGGGACACGAGGCACCGGGGAGCTGTTTTTT.

V usage is TRBV7-2 and J usage is TRBJ2-7, with no clear D. The CDR3 is 14 amino acids. Germline assignment: CDR1 SGHTA and CDR2 FQGNSA. Trimming cost V 1 base and J 2 bases, with 9 bases left between them. In nucleotides, the CDR3 is TGTGCCAGCAGCTTAGGGCGCGCGGCCTACGAGCAGTACTTC. Translating gives CASSLGRAAYEQYF.